The 9 T cell receptor delta chains listed next were all sequenced from one sample in a study of human gamma delta and Vdelta1 T cells. TCRdb used CATT to re-call clones from the PCR reads. The sample carries around 6,000 delta-chain clones, over 9% recorded once. What was sequenced was naive CD27+ Vdelta1 gamma-delta T cells from blood. The receptors here all came from a human donor in good health.

Concerning this clone itself: Given a much more abundant clone one base away, this may be a read error. The V call is TRDV1, the J call TRDJ1; 7 bases fit TRDD3. Germline CDR1 is TSWWSYY and CDR2 is QGS. After removal of 4 bases from V and 0 bases from J, the junction contained 23 bases not matched to a gene. The CDR3 sequence is 21 residues long. The CDR3 protein is CALGVSPLLLGGKGYTDKLIF. The CDR3 nucleotides read TGTGCTCTTGGGGTCTCCCCCTTGCTTCTGGGGGGAAAGGGGTACACCGATAAACTCATCTTT.

In this sample, this clone turned up a few times. The mismatch at residue 8 between this DNA's translation and the TCRdb protein of a much larger clone likely reflects a read error; the protein shown is translated from the DNA. The chain links TRDV1 to TRDJ1; the D is unclear. The CDR3 is 15 residues long. In germline, CDR1 is TSWWSYY, CDR2 QGS. The V end was cut by 2 bases, the J end by 3 bases, with 13 bases between. CDR3: CALGERPVPSDKLIF. The CDR3 coding sequence is TGTGCTCTTGGGGAAAGGCCGGTCCCCTCCGATAAACTCATCTTT.

As regards this clone: The protein TCRdb gives is from a much larger clone and does not agree with this DNA's translation at residue 15, likely a read error; the protein shown here comes from the DNA. The chain links TRDV1 to TRDJ1; TRDD2 agrees at 8 bases. There are 20 residues in the CDR3. The germline V gene has CDR1 TSWWSYY and CDR2 QGS. The trim removed 4 bases at V and 3 bases at J, leaving 22 bases unmatched. CDR3 sequence: CALGGSDFLRMGLSADKLIF. The CDR3 nucleotides are TGTGCTCTTGGGGGTTCAGACTTCCTACGGATGGGTCTAAGCGCCGATAAACTCATCTTT.

On this clone: This likely traces to a read error, being one base from a far larger clone. The V and J genes are TRDV1 and TRDJ1; 8 bases map to TRDD3. CDR1 TSWWSYY and CDR2 QGS come from the germline V gene. With 9 bases clipped from V and 2 bases from J, the junction kept 20 bases outside the gene matches. CDR3 size: 18 residues. The CDR3 DNA reads TGTGCTCTCGCAAATAGGGATACGCAACCTCGGTGGACCGATAAACTCATCTTT. Its translation: CALANRDTQPRWTDKLIF.

V gene TRDV1 combines with J gene TRDJ1; 7 bases fit TRDD3. Germline-derived CDR1 and CDR2 are TSWWSYY and QGS. The V segment lost 3 bases and the J segment 0 bases; nucleotides outside the gene matches: 31. The CDR3 loop spans 24 amino acids. Here the CDR3 reads CALGESLPWSWGKYRRGYTDKLIF. The CDR3 nucleotides read TGTGCTCTTGGGGAGTCCCTCCCTTGGAGTTGGGGGAAGTATAGGAGGGGGTACACCGATAAACTCATCTTT.

With regard to this clone: This may come from a read error, since a much larger clone is one base off. The V gene is TRDV1, the J gene TRDJ1; 12 nucleotides line up with TRDD3. The CDR3 spans 18 residues. Germline CDR1 and CDR2: TSWWSYY and QGS. DNA for the CDR3: TGTGCTCTTAGGGAACGCCGCCCTTTCTCTGGGGGATACGGGGAACTCATCTTT. This translates into CALRERRPFSGGYGELIF.

The table lists this clone with a few counts. The TCRdb protein comes from a much larger clone and disagrees with this DNA's translation at residue 4, likely due to a read error; the protein given here is derived from the DNA. The rearrangement uses TRDV1 and TRDJ1, with 10 bases lining up with TRDD3. The CDR3 extends over 20 amino acids. CDR1 and CDR2 from the germline V gene are TSWWSYY and QGS. This CDR3 is CALREALSMRGIRGLGKLIF. The CDR3 DNA reads as TGTGCTCTTAGGGAAGCCTTGAGCATGCGGGGGATACGAGGATTGGGTAAACTCATCTTT.

This clone occurred a few times. TCRdb's protein for this DNA is that of a much larger clone and differs from the translation at residue 14, likely a read error; the protein shown is the DNA translation. The chain employs TRDV1 and TRDJ1; possibly TRDD3 for D (5 bases). CDR1 is TSWWSYY, CDR2 QGS, per germline. CDR3 length: 19 residues. The V end lost 4 bases, the J end lost 7 bases, and 31 bases lay between the germline ends. CDR3 amino acids: CALGGIRAGEWGPLVKLIF. CDR3 sequence (DNA): TGTGCTCTTGGGGGAATAAGAGCCGGGGAGTGGGGCCCCTTGGTTAAACTCATCTTT.

This clone was found a few times. A far larger clone is one base from this, pointing to a likely read error. The rearrangement joins TRDV1 to TRDJ1; D is undetermined. Germline V gene sequence: CDR1 TSWWSYY, CDR2 QGS. V was trimmed by 2 bases and J by 2 bases, leaving 27 bases between them. This CDR3 is 20 amino acids long. The CDR3 region is CALGEYFRTRWAQRTDKLIF. The CDR3 coding sequence is TGTGCTCTTGGGGAATACTTTCGTACTAGGTGGGCCCAGAGGACCGATAAACTCATCTTT.